The rows below give T cell receptor beta chains drawn from one sample of a study of beta chain features in type 1 diabetes. The repertoire was sequenced with immunoSEQ multiplex PCR; TCRdb's copy has only in-frame clones and lacks some. The table shows 640,000 or so clones, with over 11% occurring only once. What was sequenced was naive CD4+ T cells from blood. The receptor set was obtained from a man between 18 and 29 years old with type 1 diabetes. Each CDR3 is given without its conserved first and last residue. Part of the rows lack a size; the others show once, few, many or a class for expanded clones.

v_gene | abundance | CDR3aa
TRBV7-2 | NA | ASSQGSGYGYT
TRBV15 | NA | ATGGALLNEQF
TRBV9 | NA | ASSVDLLAGVETQY
TRBV7-7 | few | ASSPTSGAVAGELF
TRBV7-2 | once | ASSLRPQHATNEKLF
TRBV4-2 | once | ASSQDPGTEIYNEQF
TRBV28 | NA | ASSISTGGTEAF
TRBV30 | few | AWSPGQGETAF
TRBV2 | few | ASSAGPPSSYNEQF
TRBV29-1 | few | SVVFLTAGQGGTGELF
TRBV25-1 | few | ASSIGQGWNTEAF
TRBV5-4 | NA | ASSRGQGAGNEQF
TRBV5-1 | NA | ASSVPQGSTEAF
TRBV7-9 | NA | ASSSTGIRNTEAF
TRBV9 | NA | ASSVAAGRETQY
TRBV29-1 | NA | EVRGSWQETQY
TRBV25-1 | NA | ASETGNGEGNTIY
TRBV7-2 | NA | ASSSRGRFARTEAF
TRBV5-1 | NA | ASSLMTAGTDTQY
TRBV28 | few | ASSEHLRNEQF
TRBV6-1 | few | AILRDSPSYGYT
TRBV28 | few | ASSLFTVGNQPQH
TRBV5-5 | few | ASSLETGGEKLF
TRBV2 | NA | ASTGTGGVEKLF
TRBV7-9 | NA | ASSLQGQGYEQY
TRBV6-5 | NA | ASSYLRGSGYEQF
TRBV5-1 | NA | ASSWTQVPQGNEQF
TRBV11-3 | NA | ASSLAQTREQF
TRBV6-4 | NA | ASSGQVGETQY
TRBV5-6 | few | ASSSRTGLQPQH
TRBV11-2 | few | ASSLVPTRQLF
TRBV11-3 | few | ASSLSLALGGIEQF
TRBV30 | few | ASSDSGDTEAF
TRBV25-1 | NA | TSSDKLYEQY
TRBV2 | NA | ASSPQGVSGNTIY
TRBV28 | few | ASSLPGTGRETQY
TRBV5-1 | NA | ASSQGGMKDIQY
TRBV6-1 | few | ASTRDFYNEQF
TRBV28 | few | ASNQEDTGELF
TRBV5-1 | NA | ASSLVADRGETQY
TRBV30 | NA | AYRTDLRRYT
TRBV19 | NA | ANTGGTEAF
TRBV27 | few | ASSSNRGIVKLF
TRBV7-9 | few | ASSHPRANYGYT
TRBV5-1 | NA | ASSSGESLPSAEQF
TRBV9 | NA | ASSVDSGGLSSYEQY
TRBV29-1 | few | SGMVSLSTEAF
TRBV9 | few | ASSSRQGLNSPLH
TRBV18 | few | ASSTWTSGNTGELF
TRBV11-1 | few | ASSGLAIGETQY
TRBV9 | few | ASSSGQPNTEAF
TRBV10-2 | NA | ANGLGKAYNEQF
TRBV25-1 | few | ASSDLLDKNIQY
TRBV30 | few | AWSGVLAGSASTGELF
TRBV7-9 | NA | ASSGGGLSTDTQY
TRBV30 | few | AWSVRAVGMNTDTQY
TRBV21-1 | many | ASSFLGEAPQH
TRBV7-2 | NA | ASSRDSQETQY
TRBV5-1 | NA | ASSVDRDEQF
TRBV28 | few | ASSPGTANNEQF